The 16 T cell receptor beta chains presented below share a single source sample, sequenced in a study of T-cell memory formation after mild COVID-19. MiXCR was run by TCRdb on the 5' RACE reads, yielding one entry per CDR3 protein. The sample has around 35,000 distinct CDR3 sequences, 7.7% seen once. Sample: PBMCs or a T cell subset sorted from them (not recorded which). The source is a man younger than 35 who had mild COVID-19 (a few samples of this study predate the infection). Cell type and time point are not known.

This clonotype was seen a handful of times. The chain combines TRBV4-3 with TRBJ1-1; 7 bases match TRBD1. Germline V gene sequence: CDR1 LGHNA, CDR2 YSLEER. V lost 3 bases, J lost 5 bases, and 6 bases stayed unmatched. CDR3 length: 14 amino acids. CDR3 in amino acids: CASSHEGARTEAFF. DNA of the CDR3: TGCGCCAGCAGCCATGAGGGGGCGCGGACTGAAGCTTTCTTT.

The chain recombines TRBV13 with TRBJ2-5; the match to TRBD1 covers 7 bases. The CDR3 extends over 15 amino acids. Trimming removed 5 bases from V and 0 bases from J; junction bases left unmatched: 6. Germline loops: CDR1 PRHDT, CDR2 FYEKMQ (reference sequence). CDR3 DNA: TGTGCCAGCAGCGGCCAGGGGGTACACCAAGAGACCCAGTACTTC. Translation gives CASSGQGVHQETQYF.

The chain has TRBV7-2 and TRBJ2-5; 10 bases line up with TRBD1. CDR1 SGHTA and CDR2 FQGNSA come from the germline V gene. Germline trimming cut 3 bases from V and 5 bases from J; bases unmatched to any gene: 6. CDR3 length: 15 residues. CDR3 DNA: TGTGCCAGCAGCTTTGACAGGGGGCGAAAGGAGACCCAGTACTTC. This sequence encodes CASSFDRGRKETQYF.

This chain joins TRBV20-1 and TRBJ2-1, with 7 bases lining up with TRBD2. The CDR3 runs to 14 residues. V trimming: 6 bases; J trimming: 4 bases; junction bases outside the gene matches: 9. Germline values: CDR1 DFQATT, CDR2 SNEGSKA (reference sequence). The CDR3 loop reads CSAGGTSGYNEQFF. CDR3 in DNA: TGCAGTGCGGGGGGGACCAGCGGGTACAATGAGCAGTTCTTC.

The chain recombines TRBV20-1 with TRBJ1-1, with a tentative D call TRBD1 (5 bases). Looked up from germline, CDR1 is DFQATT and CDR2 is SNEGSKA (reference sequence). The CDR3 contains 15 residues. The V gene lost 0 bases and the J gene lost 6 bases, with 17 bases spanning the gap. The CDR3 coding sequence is TGCAGTGCTAGAGATCTTGGGAAGGGGCCTCCTGAAGCTTTCTTT. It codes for CSARDLGKGPPEAFF.

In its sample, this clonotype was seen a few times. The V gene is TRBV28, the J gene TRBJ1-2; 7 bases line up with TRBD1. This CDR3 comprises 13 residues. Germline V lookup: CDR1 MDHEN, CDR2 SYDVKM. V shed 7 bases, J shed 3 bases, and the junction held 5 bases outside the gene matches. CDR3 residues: CASNTGQDYGYTF. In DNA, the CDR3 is TGTGCCAGCAATACTGGACAGGACTATGGCTACACCTTC.

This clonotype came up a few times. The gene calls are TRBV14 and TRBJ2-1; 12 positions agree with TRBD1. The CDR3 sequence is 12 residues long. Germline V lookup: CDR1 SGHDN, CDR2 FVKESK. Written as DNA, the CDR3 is TGTGGACCGGGACAGGGGGCTAATGAGCAGTTCTTC. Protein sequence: CGPGQGANEQFF. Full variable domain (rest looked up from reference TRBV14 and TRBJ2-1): EAGVTQFPSHSVIEKGQTVTLRCDPISGHDNLYWYRRVMGKEIKFLLHFVKESKQDESGMPNNRFLAERTGGTYSTLKVQPAELEDSGVYFCGPGQGANEQFFGPGTRLTVL.

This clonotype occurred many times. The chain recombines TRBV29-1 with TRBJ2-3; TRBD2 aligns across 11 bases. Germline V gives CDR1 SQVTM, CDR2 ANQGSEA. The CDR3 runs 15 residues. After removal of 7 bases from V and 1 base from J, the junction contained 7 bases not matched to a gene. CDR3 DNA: TGCAGCGAGGGGGCTAGCGGGGGGCGCACAGATACGCAGTATTTT. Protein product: CSEGASGGRTDTQYF.

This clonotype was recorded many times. CDR3 coding DNA: TGCGCCAGCAGCCAATTTCGTAGGGATACCCGCAACTATGGCTACACCTTC. Translating it yields CASSQFRRDTRNYGYTF. The chain joins TRBV4-1 to TRBJ1-2; D gene ambiguous. This CDR3 spans 17 amino acids. Germline CDR1 and CDR2: MGHRA and YSYEKL. Trimming took off 2 bases at V and 2 bases at J, with 18 bases between the two ends.

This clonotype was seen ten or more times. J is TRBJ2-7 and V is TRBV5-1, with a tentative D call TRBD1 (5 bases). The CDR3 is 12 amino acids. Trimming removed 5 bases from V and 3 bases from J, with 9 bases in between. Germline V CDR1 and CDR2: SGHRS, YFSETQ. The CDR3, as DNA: TGCGCCAGCAGTGACAGTTTCTACGAGCAGTACTTC. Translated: CASSDSFYEQYF.

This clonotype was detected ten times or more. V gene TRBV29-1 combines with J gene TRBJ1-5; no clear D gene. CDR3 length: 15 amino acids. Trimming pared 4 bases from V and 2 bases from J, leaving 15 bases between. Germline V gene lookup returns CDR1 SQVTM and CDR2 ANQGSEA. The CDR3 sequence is CSVADGLIGNQPQHF. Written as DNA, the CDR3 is TGCAGCGTTGCGGACGGTCTAATTGGCAATCAGCCCCAGCATTTT. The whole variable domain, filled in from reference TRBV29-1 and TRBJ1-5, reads SAVISQKPSRDICQRGTSLTIQCQVDSQVTMMFWYRQQPGQSLTLIATANQGSEATYESGFVIDKFPISRPNLTFSTLTVSNMSPEDSSIYLCSVADGLIGNQPQHFGDGTRLSIL.

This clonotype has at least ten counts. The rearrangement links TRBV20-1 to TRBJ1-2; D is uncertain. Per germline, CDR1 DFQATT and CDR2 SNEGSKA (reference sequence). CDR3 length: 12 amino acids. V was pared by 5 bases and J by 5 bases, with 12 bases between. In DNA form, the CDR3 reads TGCAGTGCTCACCTCGGGCTTTATGGCTACACCTTC. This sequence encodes CSAHLGLYGYTF.

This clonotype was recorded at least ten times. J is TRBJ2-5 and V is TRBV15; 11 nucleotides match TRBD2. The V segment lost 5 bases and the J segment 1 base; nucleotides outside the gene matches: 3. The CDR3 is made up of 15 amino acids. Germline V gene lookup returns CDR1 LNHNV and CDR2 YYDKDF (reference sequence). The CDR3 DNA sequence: TGTGCCACCAGCCCTGGACTAGCGGGCCAAGAGACCCAGTACTTC. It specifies CATSPGLAGQETQYF.

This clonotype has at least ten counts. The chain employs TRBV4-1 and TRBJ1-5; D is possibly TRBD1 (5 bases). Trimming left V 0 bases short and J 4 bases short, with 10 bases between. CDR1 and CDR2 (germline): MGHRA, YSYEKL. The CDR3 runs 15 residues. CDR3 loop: CASSQDLGTNQPQHF. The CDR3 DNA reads TGCGCCAGCAGCCAAGATCTGGGGACTAATCAGCCCCAGCATTTT.

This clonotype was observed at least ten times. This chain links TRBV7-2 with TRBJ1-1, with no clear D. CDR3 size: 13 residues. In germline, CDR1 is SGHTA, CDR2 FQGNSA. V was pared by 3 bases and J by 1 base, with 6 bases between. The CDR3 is CASSFNPNTEAFF. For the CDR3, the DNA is TGTGCCAGCAGCTTTAACCCGAACACTGAAGCTTTCTTT.

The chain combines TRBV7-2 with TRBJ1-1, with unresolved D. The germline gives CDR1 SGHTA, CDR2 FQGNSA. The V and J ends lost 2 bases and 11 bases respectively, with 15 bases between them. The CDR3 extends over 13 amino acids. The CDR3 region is CASSLSLARVAFF. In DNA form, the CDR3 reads TGTGCCAGCAGCTTAAGTTTAGCGAGGGTCGCTTTCTTT.